Presented here are 30 T cell receptor beta chains from one specimen sequenced in a study of shared clonotypes between healthy human individuals. Produced via immunoSEQ multiplex PCR; TCRdb's table is partial and in-frame only. The sample consists of about 2.1 million clones, roughly 95% of them appearing once. Terminally differentiated effector memory CD45RA+ cells were excluded from the naive CD8 cells, which were CD45RO-negative and positively selected for CCR7. Sample: naive CD8+ T cells from PBMCs. These receptors were obtained from a man aged 18 to 30 in good health. Some clones in this sample may be carry-over from other donors' samples.

With respect to this clone: This same CDR3 is encoded by further DNA sequences in the sample. This rearrangement joins TRBV9 to TRBJ1-3; D not resolved. Germline loops: CDR1 SGDLS, CDR2 YYNGEE. The CDR3 length is 15 residues. Trimming took 0 bases from V and 2 from J, leaving 9 bases between them. CDR3 sequence reads: CASSVVGEPGNTIYF. CDR3 in DNA: TGTGCCAGCAGCGTAGTCGGAGAACCTGGAAACACCATATATTTT.

This chain links TRBV7-2 with TRBJ2-1; 11 nucleotides match TRBD2. The germline CDR1 and CDR2 sequences are SGHTA and FQGNSA. The CDR3 consists of 15 residues. After removal of 6 bases from V and 5 bases from J, the junction contained 6 bases not matched to a gene. CDR3 amino acids: CASRTPTSGDNEQFF. Written as DNA, the CDR3 is TGTGCCAGCAGAACACCGACTAGCGGGGACAATGAGCAGTTCTTC.

V is TRBV7-9 and J is TRBJ2-3; 8 positions match TRBD2. This CDR3 spans 15 amino acids. Germline loops: CDR1 SEHNR, CDR2 FQNEAQ (reference sequence). The V segment lost 4 bases and the J segment 3 bases; nucleotides outside the gene matches: 6. The CDR3 DNA sequence: TGTGCCAGCAGCTCTACTAGCGGAGAAACAGATACGCAGTATTTT. It yields the protein CASSSTSGETDTQYF.

The rearrangement joins TRBV6-5 to TRBJ1-1; tentatively, D is TRBD1 (6 bases). The germline V gene encodes CDR1 MNHEY and CDR2 SVGAGI. The CDR3 runs to 15 residues. Trimming took off 8 bases at V and 5 bases at J, with 21 bases between the two ends. CDR3 DNA sequence: TGTGCCAGCCTCCCTTCGGGGGCGGTAAATACTGAAGCTTTCTTT. Its protein is CASLPSGAVNTEAFF.

Comment on this clone: Other nucleotide sequences in the sample specify the same CDR3. The chain carries TRBV9 and TRBJ2-3; D unresolved. Germline V lookup: CDR1 SGDLS, CDR2 YYNGEE. The CDR3 contains 14 residues. V was shortened by 0 bases and J by 2 bases, with 7 bases between the two germline ends. The CDR3 DNA is TGTGCCAGCAGCGTAGGTGGGGACACAGATACGCAGTATTTT. This encodes CASSVGGDTDTQYF.

The V call is TRBV2, the J call TRBJ1-4; maybe TRBD1 (6 bases). This CDR3 contains 19 residues. Germline V gene lookup returns CDR1 SNHLY and CDR2 FYNNEI. V lost 2 bases and J 0 bases, leaving 19 bases between the germline ends. The CDR3 DNA follows: TGTGCCAGCAGTGAAATCGGTGGGACAACTCCACCAACTAATGAAAAACTGTTTTTT. Protein sequence: CASSEIGGTTPPTNEKLFF.

The CDR3 DNA reads as TGTGCCAGCAGCCCGTATGATAGGACTCAGCCCCAGCATTTT. It translates to CASSPYDRTQPQHF. This sequence joins TRBV7-9 and TRBJ1-5; no clear D. With 5 bases removed from V and 6 bases from J, the gap between germline ends came to 14 bases. This CDR3 region has 14 residues. Per germline, CDR1 SEHNR and CDR2 FQNEAQ (reference sequence).

The V gene is TRBV7-9, the J gene TRBJ2-1; 13 bases fit TRBD2. This CDR3 has 16 residues. Germline loops: CDR1 SEHNR, CDR2 FQNEAQ (reference sequence). Losses at the gene ends were 5 bases for V and 6 bases for J; bases not matched to a gene: 7. The CDR3 DNA is TGTGCCAGCAGCGCGACTAGCGGGAGGTTAACCAATGAGCAGTTCTTC. Its protein is CASSATSGRLTNEQFF.

The chain carries TRBV19 and TRBJ2-2; possibly TRBD2 for D (6 bases). The CDR3 sequence is 14 residues long. Germline CDR1 is LNHDA and CDR2 is SQIVND (reference sequence). Trimming took off 1 base at V and 7 bases at J, with 10 bases between the two ends. The CDR3: CASSIVGSDGELFF. Written as DNA, the CDR3 is TGTGCCAGTAGTATAGTCGGGAGTGACGGGGAGCTGTTTTTT. Looking up the rest from reference TRBV19 and TRBJ2-2 gives the full variable domain: DGGITQSPKYLFRKEGQNVTLSCEQNLNHDAMYWYRQDPGQGLRLIYYSQIVNDFQKGDIAEGYSVSREKKESFPLTVTSAQKNPTAFYLCASSIVGSDGELFFGEGSRLTVL.

The gene calls are TRBV28 and TRBJ2-1; 9 bases match TRBD2. The CDR3 sequence is 15 residues long. Germline V CDR1 and CDR2: MDHEN, SYDVKM. V lost 0 bases, J lost 6 bases, and 3 bases stayed unmatched. The CDR3 nucleotides read TGTGCCAGCAGTTTATGGGGACTAGCTGTCAATGAGCAGTTCTTC. This translates into CASSLWGLAVNEQFF.

The chain recombines TRBV29-1 with TRBJ2-1; D possibly uses TRBD1 or TRBD2 (6 bases each). The germline V and J ends were trimmed by 1 base and 8 bases, with 18 bases remaining between them. CDR1 SQVTM and CDR2 ANQGSEA come from the germline V gene. The CDR3 sequence is 15 residues long. The CDR3 sequence: CSVEGPGLGGYEQFF. In nucleotides, the CDR3 is TGCAGCGTTGAAGGGCCGGGACTCGGGGGCTATGAGCAGTTCTTC.

The genes are TRBV27 and TRBJ2-7, with 13 bases identical to TRBD2. The germline gives CDR1 MNHEY, CDR2 SMNVEV (reference sequence). J lost 5 bases, V lost 5 bases, and 9 bases had no gene match. CDR3 length: 16 amino acids. Here the CDR3 reads CASSTLLAGGPHEQYF. CDR3 bases: TGTGCCAGCAGTACCTTACTAGCGGGAGGGCCCCACGAGCAGTACTTC.

This clone was counted a single time. This chain joins TRBV30 and TRBJ2-5; tentatively, D is TRBD1 (6 bases). Germline assignment: CDR1 GTSNPN and CDR2 SVGIG (reference sequence). The CDR3 length is 14 residues. Trimming pared 0 bases from V and 4 bases from J, leaving 12 bases between. CDR3 DNA sequence: TGTGCCTGGAGTGTACGTGGGGGCGCAGAGACCCAGTACTTC. This encodes CAWSVRGGAETQYF.

The chain recombines TRBV5-1 with TRBJ2-5, with D perhaps assigned TRBD1 or TRBD2 (5 bases each). The CDR3 consists of 17 residues. V lost 2 bases, J lost 0 bases, and 17 bases lay in between. The V gene's germline CDR1 is SGHRS and CDR2 YFSETQ. CDR3 sequence (DNA): TGCGCCAGCAGCTTTTGGTCGGGACGGACGTACCAAGAGACCCAGTACTTC. Protein: CASSFWSGRTYQETQYF.

A single count supports this clone. The gene calls are TRBV5-4 and TRBJ2-7, with TRBD2 matching over 10 bases. With 3 bases clipped from V and 1 base from J, the junction kept 4 bases outside the gene matches. The CDR3 has 15 amino acids. The V gene's germline CDR1 is SGHNT and CDR2 YYREEE (reference sequence). The CDR3 spells CASSSGTSESYEQYF. DNA for the CDR3: TGTGCCAGCAGCTCAGGGACTAGCGAATCCTACGAGCAGTACTTC.

The J gene is TRBJ2-5, the V gene TRBV4-2, with TRBD2 matching over 7 bases. The J call is in doubt because the DNA end fits TRBJ2-7 better. Germline CDR1 reads LGHNA; CDR2 reads YNFKEQ. This CDR3 has 12 amino acids. CDR3 nucleotide sequence: TGTGCCAGCAGTCCGGGGGGACACGAGCAGTACTTC. Amino acid sequence: CASSPGGHEQYF.

The rearrangement joins TRBV4-3 to TRBJ2-5; D not resolved. The V gene lost 1 base and the J gene lost 1 base, with 13 bases spanning the gap. The CDR3 runs to 16 residues. Germline V gives CDR1 LGHNA, CDR2 YSLEER. CDR3 sequence (DNA): TGCGCCAGCAGCCAAGTATCTCCGAAACTCCAAGAGACCCAGTACTTC. Residues: CASSQVSPKLQETQYF.

This CDR3 reads CASSWLANTGELFF. DNA for the CDR3: TGTGCCAGCAGCTGGCTGGCGAACACCGGGGAGCTGTTTTTT. The chain employs TRBV7-7 and TRBJ2-2; D is uncertain. CDR3 length equals 14 residues. Germline V gene sequence: CDR1 SSHAT, CDR2 FNYEAQ (reference sequence). Trimming stripped 4 bases from V and 0 bases from J, with 6 bases between.

This sequence joins TRBV7-3 and TRBJ2-1; D unresolved. The CDR3 loop spans 15 amino acids. In germline, CDR1 is SGHTA, CDR2 FQGTGA. The ends were cut back, 5 bases at V and 6 bases at J, with 17 bases in the middle. The CDR3 spells CASSLGPEGFNEQFF. The CDR3 nucleotides read TGTGCCAGCAGCCTCGGGCCCGAAGGTTTCAATGAGCAGTTCTTC.

The chain couples TRBV9 to TRBJ2-7; 8 positions agree with TRBD1. Germline trimming cut 0 bases from V and 4 bases from J; bases unmatched to any gene: 9. The CDR3 totals 16 residues. CDR1 is SGDLS, CDR2 YYNGEE, per germline. This CDR3 reads CASSVGWAGGKYEQYF. DNA of the CDR3: TGTGCCAGCAGCGTAGGATGGGCAGGGGGCAAGTACGAGCAGTACTTC.

The V call is TRBV9, the J call TRBJ1-2; D uncertain. The V and J ends lost 3 bases and 5 bases respectively, with 14 bases between them. Germline CDR1 reads SGDLS; CDR2 reads YYNGEE. This CDR3 has 14 amino acids. The CDR3 loop reads CASSAALGWYGYTF. CDR3 coding DNA: TGTGCCAGCAGCGCGGCCCTAGGGTGGTATGGCTACACCTTC.

Points on this clone: Distinct nucleotide sequences in the sample also encode this CDR3. This chain uses TRBV28 with TRBJ1-3; D perhaps matches TRBD1 (6 bases). Trimming took off 4 bases at V and 4 bases at J, with 11 bases between the two ends. The germline V gene encodes CDR1 MDHEN and CDR2 SYDVKM. This CDR3 is built from 14 residues. The CDR3 sequence is CASSSGGPGNTIYF. CDR3 DNA sequence: TGTGCCAGCAGTTCCGGGGGGCCGGGAAACACCATATATTTT.

CDR3 sequence: CASSLGRARETQYF. The CDR3 region has the DNA TGTGCCAGCAGCTTAGGTCGAGCCCGTGAGACCCAGTACTTC. The rearrangement links TRBV7-8 to TRBJ2-5, with D hard to call. The germline V and J ends were trimmed by 1 base and 5 bases, with 11 bases remaining between them. The CDR3 sequence is 14 residues long. Germline V lookup: CDR1 SGHVS, CDR2 FQNEAQ.

The J gene is TRBJ2-7, the V gene TRBV27; D is unclear. The germline V gene has CDR1 MNHEY and CDR2 SMNVEV (reference sequence). The V end lost 3 bases, the J end lost 3 bases, and 9 bases lay between the germline ends. The CDR3 consists of 13 residues. The DNA of the CDR3 is TGTGCCAGCAGTTTGGACGGATACTACGAGCAGTACTTC. Its translation is CASSLDGYYEQYF.

The V call is TRBV2, the J call TRBJ2-7, with 9 nucleotides matching TRBD2. The germline V gene has CDR1 SNHLY and CDR2 FYNNEI. V shed 6 bases, J shed 7 bases, and the junction held 10 bases outside the gene matches. The CDR3 totals 14 residues. The CDR3 sequence: CASRATSGGVEQYF. The CDR3 nucleotides read TGTGCCAGCAGAGCGACTAGCGGTGGGGTAGAGCAGTACTTC.

This chain connects TRBV27 to TRBJ2-4; D possibly corresponds to TRBD2 (6 bases). The germline gives CDR1 MNHEY, CDR2 SMNVEV (reference sequence). The ends were cut back, 6 bases at V and 6 bases at J, with 6 bases in the middle. The CDR3 runs 11 residues. This chain's CDR3 is CASREGNIQYF. In DNA form, the CDR3 reads TGTGCCAGCAGGGAGGGAAACATTCAGTACTTC.

The chain is built from TRBV28 and TRBJ1-2; the D is unclear. The CDR3 is 13 residues long. The germline V and J ends were trimmed by 4 bases and 4 bases, with 10 bases remaining between them. Per the germline V gene, CDR1 is MDHEN and CDR2 is SYDVKM. CDR3 bases: TGTGCCAGCAGTTACGCACGAGCCTATGGCTACACCTTC. Translated: CASSYARAYGYTF.

V gene TRBV29-1 combines with J gene TRBJ1-2; tentatively, D is TRBD1 (6 bases). Trimming shortened V by 3 bases and J by 3 bases, and 8 bases separated the two germline ends. The germline V gene encodes CDR1 SQVTM and CDR2 ANQGSEA. This CDR3 has 12 amino acids. As DNA, the CDR3 is TGCAGCGTTGATACAGGGCACTATGGCTACACCTTC. Translated, it gives CSVDTGHYGYTF. Together with reference TRBV29-1 and TRBJ1-2, the CDR3 gives the full variable domain: SAVISQKPSRDICQRGTSLTIQCQVDSQVTMMFWYRQQPGQSLTLIATANQGSEATYESGFVIDKFPISRPNLTFSTLTVSNMSPEDSSIYLCSVDTGHYGYTFGSGTRLTVV.

V gene TRBV7-9 combines with J gene TRBJ2-7; perhaps TRBD2 as D (6 bases). Germline V CDR1 and CDR2: SEHNR, FQNEAQ (reference sequence). This CDR3 has 18 amino acids. V dropped 5 bases and J dropped 2 bases, with 25 bases sitting between them. CDR3 sequence (DNA): TGTGCCAGCAGCCCCCCAAGGGTAGCGGCCAGACCTGCCTACGAGCAGTACTTC. It specifies CASSPPRVAARPAYEQYF.

CDR3 DNA sequence: TGTGCCAGCAGCGGACTAGTTTGGAATGAGCAGTTCTTC. Its translation is CASSGLVWNEQFF. The rearrangement links TRBV5-6 to TRBJ2-1; TRBD2 agrees at 7 bases. J was trimmed by 7 bases and V by 4 bases; bases with no gene match: 5. The CDR3 loop spans 13 amino acids. Germline V gene sequence: CDR1 SGHDT, CDR2 YYEEEE.